This TCR beta chain was sequenced during a study of Ad26.COV2.S vaccination and SARS-CoV-2 variants (dated by TCRdb to the early 2020s). About the investigation overall: Donors in the vaccine arm were drawn from COV1001, a multicentre, randomized, double-blind, placebo-controlled phase I-IIa trial testing Ad26.COV2.S in healthy adults. Ad26.COV2.S was given intramuscularly at 5x10^10 or 1x10^11 viral particles, as a single shot or as two shots 56 days apart. Sequencing of the TCRbeta repertoire served to evaluate the specificity and breadth of SARS-CoV-2-reactive T cell receptors following Ad26.COV2.S vaccination. A total of approximately 30 samples were included in the TCR-sequenced set, comprising about 20 Ad26.COV2.S vaccine recipients, 5 placebo recipients and 8 SARS-CoV-2 convalescent individuals. Participants in the trial were split at random into five groups of five each, receiving low-dose or high-dose Ad26.COV2.S once or twice, or else placebo on both occasions. Throughout the experiments and outcome assessment, investigators stayed blinded to trial group allocation. Points the paper makes about the study in general: The authors noted that total T cell responses may have been underestimated by the TCR breadth and depth analyses. Non-spike TCR breadth was comparable between vaccine and placebo recipients, consistent with the vaccine containing only spike. The study was not powered to compare responses between vaccine doses or regimens. After vaccination, substantial breadth of spike-specific CD8+ and CD4+ T cell responses was reported. Compared with placebo recipients, Ad26.COV2.S recipients showed higher spike-specific TCR breadth (P = 0.0014).

The treatment or condition tag for this specimen amounts to: some 20 received Ad26.COV2.S at low or high dose, single or two shots; 5 received placebo; per-sample allocation not given. For vaccine and placebo recipients, repertoires were sequenced using samples collected on day 63 after the first injection. Between 29 July and 7 August 2020, Cohort 1b enrolled some 25 adults aged 18-55 years at one site in Boston, USA. Ad26.COV2.S was a replication-incompetent adenovirus type 26 vector expressing a prefusion-stabilized SARS-CoV-2 spike protein from the original Wuhan strain. TCRbeta CDR3 regions were sequenced with the immunoSEQ Assay. After extraction, genomic DNA underwent amplification by bias-controlled multiplex PCR, followed by high-throughput sequencing. Processing in the source paper ran as follows. To quantify the absolute abundance of each unique TCRbeta CDR3 region, sequences were collapsed and filtered. T cell fraction was estimated by normalizing TCRbeta template counts to usable DNA, with usable DNA measured through amplification of reference genes found in all nucleated cells. Repertoire TCRs were annotated as SARS-CoV-2-specific by exact matching of V gene, CDR3 amino acid sequence and J gene to a known reactive TCR set. The reference SARS-CoV-2 TCR set was obtained from MIRA and was filtered for enrichment in COVID-19-positive ImmuneCODE repertoires, whereby public or cross-reactive TCRs were removed. Based on the MIRA antigens, annotated TCRs were further analysed at the level of specific ORF or position within ORF. Breadth was defined as the number of annotated unique rearrangements divided by the total number of unique productive rearrangements, and depth was defined as the summed frequency of the annotated unique rearrangements. Two-sided Wilcoxon rank-sum tests were applied when comparing TCR breadth between groups. TCRdb took over this immuneACCESS table, retaining in-frame rearrangements with V and J assigned. Such tables are incomplete; in checked studies, under half of the missing clones stem from an unresolved V gene, and the remainder is unexplained. V and J calls and clone size are given by that table; D and trimming were obtained from the DNA. The sample table shows about 440,000 clones, and 80% to 95% are seen once. The ten top clones hold roughly 3.9% of the sample.

CDR1 SGDLS and CDR2 YYNGEE are derived from the germline V gene. Between the V and J ends, shortened by 0 bases and 1 base respectively, the junction contains 8 bases. The CDR3 sequence holds 14 residues, the cysteine and phenylalanine included. Only the CDR3 region is kept as DNA, spanning 42 bases read in frame from base 1. Points on this clone: There is no known antigen for this receptor. No clone much larger than this one lies a single base away; base qualities are absent. Other DNA sequences from this sample encode an identical CDR3 as well.

This clonotype was sampled from a person between 18 and 65 years old who received the Ad26.COV2.S COVID-19 vaccine or a placebo. The specimen comprised peripheral blood, sampled in a trial of Ad26.COV2.S vaccine versus placebo. The chain was built from TRBV9 and TRBJ2-7; the D region possibly corresponds to TRBD2 (5 bases align). CDR3 sequence: CASSVGGSSYEQYF. Read as DNA, the sequence is TGTGCCAGCAGCGTAGGAGGGAGTTCCTACGAGCAGTACTTC. The variable domain in full, with residues beyond the CDR3 obtained from the reference TRBV9 and TRBJ2-7 genes, is DSGVTQTPKHLITATGQRVTLRCSPRSGDLSVYWYQQSLDQGLQFLIQYYNGEERAKGNILERFSAQQFPDLHSELNLSSLELGDSALYFCASSVGGSSYEQYFGPGTRLTVT.